Following are 12 T cell receptor beta chains from one sample sequenced in a study of shared clonotypes between healthy human individuals. CD45RO-negative, CCR7-positively selected cells formed the naive CD8 fraction, excluding terminally differentiated effector memory CD45RA+ cells. TCRdb keeps only in-frame clones here, not all; method: immunoSEQ multiplex PCR. The table has some 800,000 clones, roughly 92% seen once; the top ten hold around 24%. Input material: naive CD8+ T cells sorted from blood. The receptors stem from a man aged 30 to 45 in good health.

This chain joins TRBV19 and TRBJ2-1; 11 nucleotides match TRBD2. This CDR3 region has 16 residues. V trimming: 9 bases; J trimming: 7 bases; junction bases outside the gene matches: 14. The germline CDR1 and CDR2 sequences are LNHDA and SQIVND (reference sequence). CDR3 sequence reads: CASRNLWTSGPNEQFF. The CDR3 DNA reads TGTGCCAGCAGAAACCTCTGGACTAGCGGGCCTAATGAGCAGTTCTTC. Combining the CDR3 with reference TRBV19 and TRBJ2-1 gives the whole variable domain DGGITQSPKYLFRKEGQNVTLSCEQNLNHDAMYWYRQDPGQGLRLIYYSQIVNDFQKGDIAEGYSVSREKKESFPLTVTSAQKNPTAFYLCASRNLWTSGPNEQFFGPGTRLTVL.

This sequence joins TRBV7-9 and TRBJ2-7, with D tentatively TRBD1 (6 bases). Trimming cost V 5 bases and J 4 bases, with 15 bases left between them. Germline V gene lookup returns CDR1 SEHNR and CDR2 FQNEAQ (reference sequence). The CDR3 runs 14 residues. DNA of the CDR3: TGTGCCAGCAGCCCAGGGGAAGTAATATACGAGCAGTACTTC. It codes for CASSPGEVIYEQYF.

The chain is built from TRBV7-9 and TRBJ1-3; the D is unclear. Germline lookup yields CDR1 SEHNR and CDR2 FQNEAQ (reference sequence). V was trimmed by 3 bases and J by 4 bases, leaving 10 bases between them. CDR3 length: 14 amino acids. The CDR3 loop is CASSLPNWGNTIYF. The DNA for the CDR3 is TGTGCCAGCAGCTTGCCGAACTGGGGAAACACCATATATTTT.

This chain links TRBV13 with TRBJ2-1; D remains ambiguous. Trimming stripped 5 bases from V and 1 base from J, with 12 bases between. The CDR3 consists of 15 residues. The germline V gene encodes CDR1 PRHDT and CDR2 FYEKMQ (reference sequence). CDR3 nucleotides: TGTGCCAGCAGCACAACTTGGGGATCCTACAATGAGCAGTTCTTC. Translation gives CASSTTWGSYNEQFF. Based on the CDR3 plus reference TRBV13 and TRBJ2-1, the full variable domain is AAGVIQSPRHLIKEKRETATLKCYPIPRHDTVYWYQQGPGQDPQFLISFYEKMQSDKGSIPDRFSAQQFSDYHSELNMSSLELGDSALYFCASSTTWGSYNEQFFGPGTRLTVL.

The V and J genes are TRBV15 and TRBJ2-4, with 8 positions matching TRBD1. Unmatched junction bases numbered 3, after V lost 5 bases and J lost 9 bases. Germline CDR1 is LNHNV and CDR2 is YYDKDF (reference sequence). The CDR3 runs 12 residues. CDR3 DNA: TGTGCCACCAGCCCGGACAGGGTCATTCAGTACTTC. Protein sequence: CATSPDRVIQYF.

The chain couples TRBV5-6 to TRBJ2-5; 7 bases are a match to TRBD2. Germline-derived CDR1 and CDR2 are SGHDT and YYEEEE. V shed 1 base and J 2 bases; nucleotides not matched to a gene: 11. This CDR3 comprises 17 residues. CDR3 nucleotides: TGTGCCAGCAGCTTGTCCTTGGGGGGGTTCCCTCAAGAGACCCAGTACTTC. The encoded protein is CASSLSLGGFPQETQYF.

This chain uses TRBV11-2 with TRBJ2-7; D perhaps matches TRBD1 (6 bases). The CDR3 contains 14 residues. The V end was cut by 1 base, the J end by 3 bases, with 10 bases between. Germline loops: CDR1 SGHAT, CDR2 FQNNGV. The CDR3, as DNA: TGTGCCAGCAGCTTAGCTACAGGGTACTACGAGCAGTACTTC. This translates into CASSLATGYYEQYF.

The chain carries TRBV7-9 and TRBJ2-2; D is unclear. Germline V CDR1 and CDR2: SEHNR, FQNEAQ (reference sequence). The CDR3 sequence is 10 residues long. The CDR3 region is CATSAGELFF. CDR3 DNA: TGTGCGACGTCCGCCGGGGAGCTGTTTTTT.

This chain connects TRBV5-1 to TRBJ2-2; 7 nucleotides line up with TRBD1. Germline lookup yields CDR1 SGHRS and CDR2 YFSETQ. CDR3 length equals 17 residues. J was trimmed by 7 bases and V by 0 bases; bases with no gene match: 12. The CDR3 loop reads CASSLVLRTGADGELFF. CDR3 DNA sequence: TGCGCCAGCAGCTTGGTGCTACGGACAGGTGCAGACGGGGAGCTGTTTTTT. The full variable domain, in which reference TRBV5-1 and TRBJ2-2 provide the parts outside the CDR3, is KAGVTQTPRYLIKTRGQQVTLSCSPISGHRSVSWYQQTPGQGLQFLFEYFSETQRNKGNFPGRFSGRQFSNSRSEMNVSTLELGDSALYLCASSLVLRTGADGELFFGEGSRLTVL.

This clone was counted once. The chain carries TRBV7-2 and TRBJ2-1; TRBD1 is a possible D gene (6 bases). CDR3 length: 13 residues. Trimming removed 6 bases at V and 5 bases at J, with 11 bases between. Germline V gives CDR1 SGHTA, CDR2 FQGNSA. The CDR3 nucleotides read TGTGCCAGCAGTCTTAACAGGGACAATGAGCAGTTCTTC. Protein: CASSLNRDNEQFF.

The rearrangement links TRBV6-5 to TRBJ2-7; a weak D match, TRBD1 (6 bases). V was trimmed by 5 bases and J by 5 bases, leaving 13 bases between them. Germline CDR1 reads MNHEY; CDR2 reads SVGAGI. The CDR3 sequence is 13 residues long. The CDR3 spells CASSIQGFNEQYF. The DNA of the CDR3 is TGTGCCAGCAGTATACAGGGTTTTAACGAGCAGTACTTC.

The V call is TRBV11-3, the J call TRBJ2-5; tentatively, D is TRBD2 (6 bases). The length of the CDR3 is 13 residues. V was cut by 5 bases and J by 5 bases, with 12 bases left in between. The germline V gene encodes CDR1 SGHNT and CDR2 YENEEA. The CDR3 nucleotides are TGTGCCAGCAGCGCTAGACTAGACGAGACCCAGTACTTC. The encoded protein is CASSARLDETQYF.